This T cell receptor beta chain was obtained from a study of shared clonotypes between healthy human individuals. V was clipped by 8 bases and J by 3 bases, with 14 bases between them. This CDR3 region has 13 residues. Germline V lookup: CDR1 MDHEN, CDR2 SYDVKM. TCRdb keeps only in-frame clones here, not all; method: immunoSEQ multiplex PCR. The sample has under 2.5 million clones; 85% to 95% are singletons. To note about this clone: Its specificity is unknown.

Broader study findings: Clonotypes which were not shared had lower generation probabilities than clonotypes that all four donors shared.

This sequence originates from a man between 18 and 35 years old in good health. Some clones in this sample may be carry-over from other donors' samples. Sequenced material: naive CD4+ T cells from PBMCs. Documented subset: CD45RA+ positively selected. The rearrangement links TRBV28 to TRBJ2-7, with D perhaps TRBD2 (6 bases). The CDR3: CASGGGVIYEQYF. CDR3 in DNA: TGTGCCAGCGGAGGAGGGGTCATCTACGAGCAGTACTTC.